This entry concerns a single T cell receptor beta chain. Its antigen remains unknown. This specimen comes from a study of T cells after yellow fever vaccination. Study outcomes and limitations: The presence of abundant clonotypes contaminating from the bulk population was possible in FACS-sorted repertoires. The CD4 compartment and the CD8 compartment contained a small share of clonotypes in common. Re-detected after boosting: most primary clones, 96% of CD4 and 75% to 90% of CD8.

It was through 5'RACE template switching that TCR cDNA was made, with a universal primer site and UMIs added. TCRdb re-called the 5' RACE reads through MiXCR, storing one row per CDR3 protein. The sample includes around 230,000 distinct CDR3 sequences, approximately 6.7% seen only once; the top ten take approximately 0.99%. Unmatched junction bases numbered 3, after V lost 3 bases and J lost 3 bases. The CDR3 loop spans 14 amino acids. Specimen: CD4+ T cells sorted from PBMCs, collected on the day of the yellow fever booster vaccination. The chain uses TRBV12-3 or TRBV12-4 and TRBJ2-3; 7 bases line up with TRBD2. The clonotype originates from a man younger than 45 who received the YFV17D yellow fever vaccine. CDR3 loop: CASSFAGETDTQYF. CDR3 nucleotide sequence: TGTGCCAGCAGTTTCGCGGGGGAGACAGATACGCAGTATTTT.